This TCR beta chain was obtained from a study of T cells expressing NK-cell markers. Overall study: Seven HCMV-seropositive donors and one seronegative donor made up the eight sequenced donors. Whole-study results and caveats: No clear determination of HCMV specificity was made for expanded NKG2C+ T cell clones.

Concerning this clonotype itself: Its antigen is as yet unknown.

The CDR3 consists of 14 residues. Germline assignment: CDR1 DFQATT and CDR2 SNEGSKA (reference sequence). Beta-chain TCR cDNA was generated via 5'RACE template switching with UMIs. TCRdb re-called the 5' RACE reads, yielding one record per CDR3 amino acid sequence without DNA. The sample table includes approximately 150,000 distinct CDR3 sequences. This clonotype originated in a woman aged 18-69 years in good health. The specimen sequenced was blood T cells: a sorted CD56 or NKG2C T cell subset, CD4+ or CD8+ T cells, or bulk PBMC T cells (not recorded which). This chain joins TRBV20-1 and TRBJ1-4; TCRdb's assignment of TRBD1 cannot be checked, as there is no DNA. CDR3 amino acids: CSARPGQGEEKLFF.